This TCR beta chain emerged from a study of blood T cell repertoires in COVID-19. Original data processing: The assay estimated nucleated cells by amplifying reference gene primers. Some clones are missing from TCRdb's copy, which holds only in-frame ones; the method was immunoSEQ multiplex PCR. V and J calls and clone size come straight from that table; D and trimming were deduced from the DNA. The data contain tens of thousands of clones, 77% of them seen just once; the ten biggest clones take up about 10%. The sequence came from a human donor in a cohort sampled during active COVID-19. The sample was peripheral blood.

Here the CDR3 DNA reads TGCGCCAGCAGCTTACAGGGGGCAAGCAATCAGCCCCAGCATTTT. Its translation is CASSLQGASNQPQHF. The chain links TRBV5-1 to TRBJ1-5; 9 bases line up with TRBD1. The junction had 1 base not matched to a gene; V was cut back by 2 bases and J by 1 base. The CDR3 loop spans 15 amino acids. Germline CDR1 and CDR2: SGHRS and YFSETQ.